The text below deals with one TCR beta chain. Its target is unknown. These data are taken from a study of cytomegalovirus exposure and HLA in healthy donors. Trimming removed 0 bases from V and 3 bases from J; junction bases left unmatched: 4. Germline CDR1 is SGHTA and CDR2 is FQGNSA. CDR3 length: 17 amino acids. Study conclusions and caveats: Analyses of presence and absence presupposed an approximately uniform sequencing depth across donors.

Primers included in the PCR were 60 Vbeta and 13 Jbeta primers. Here immunoSEQ multiplex PCR was the method, and the copy in TCRdb shows in-frame clones only, minus some. The data contain some 130,000 clones, 70% to 80% of them singletons. The sequencing input was PBMCs. This receptor was identified in a young man in good health and CMV-seronegative. The chain uses TRBV7-2 and TRBJ2-7; 14 positions agree with TRBD2. The DNA of the CDR3 is TGTGCCAGCAGCTTAGCGGCAGGGACTAGCGGGGGCTACGAGCAGTACTTC. It is translated as CASSLAAGTSGGYEQYF. Full variable domain (missing parts from reference TRBV7-2 and TRBJ2-7): GAGVSQSPSNKVTEKGKDVELRCDPISGHTALYWYRQSLGQGLEFLIYFQGNSAPDKSGLPSDRFSAERTGGSVSTLTIQRTQQEDSAVYLCASSLAAGTSGGYEQYFGPGTRLTVT.